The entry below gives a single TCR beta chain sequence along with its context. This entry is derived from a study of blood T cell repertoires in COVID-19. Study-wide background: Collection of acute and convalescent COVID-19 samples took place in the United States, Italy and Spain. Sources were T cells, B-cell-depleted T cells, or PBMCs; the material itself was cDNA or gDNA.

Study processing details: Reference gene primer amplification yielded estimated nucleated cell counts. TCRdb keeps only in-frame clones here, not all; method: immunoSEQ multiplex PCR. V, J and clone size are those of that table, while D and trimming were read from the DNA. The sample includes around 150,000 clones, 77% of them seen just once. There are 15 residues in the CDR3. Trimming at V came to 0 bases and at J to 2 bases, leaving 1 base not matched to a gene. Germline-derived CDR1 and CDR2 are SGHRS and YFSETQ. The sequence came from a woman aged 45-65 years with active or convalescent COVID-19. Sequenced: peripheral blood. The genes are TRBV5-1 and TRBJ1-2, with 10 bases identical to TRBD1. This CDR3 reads CASSLGTGGNYGYTF. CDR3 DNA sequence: TGCGCCAGCAGCTTGGGGACAGGGGGAAACTATGGCTACACCTTC.